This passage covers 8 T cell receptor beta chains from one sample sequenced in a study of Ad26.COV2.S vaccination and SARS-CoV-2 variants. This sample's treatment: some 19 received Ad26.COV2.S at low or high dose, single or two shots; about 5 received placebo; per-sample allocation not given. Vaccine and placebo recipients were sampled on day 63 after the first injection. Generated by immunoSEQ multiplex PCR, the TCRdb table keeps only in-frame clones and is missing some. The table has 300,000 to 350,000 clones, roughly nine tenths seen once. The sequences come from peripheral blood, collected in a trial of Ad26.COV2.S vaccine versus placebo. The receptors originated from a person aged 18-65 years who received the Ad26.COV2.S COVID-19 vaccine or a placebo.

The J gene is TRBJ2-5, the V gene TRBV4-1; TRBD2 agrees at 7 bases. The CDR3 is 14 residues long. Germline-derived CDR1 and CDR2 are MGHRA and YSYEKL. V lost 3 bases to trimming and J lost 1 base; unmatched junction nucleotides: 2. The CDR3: CASSHGTTQETQYF. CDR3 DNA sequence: TGCGCCAGCAGCCACGGGACTACCCAAGAGACCCAGTACTTC.

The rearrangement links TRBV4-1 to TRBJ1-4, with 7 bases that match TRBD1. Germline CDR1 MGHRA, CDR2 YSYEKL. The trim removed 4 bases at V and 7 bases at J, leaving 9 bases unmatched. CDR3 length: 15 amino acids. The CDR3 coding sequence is TGCGCCAGCAGCCCTTACCAGGGGGTGGGTGAAAAACTGTTTTTT. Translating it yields CASSPYQGVGEKLFF.

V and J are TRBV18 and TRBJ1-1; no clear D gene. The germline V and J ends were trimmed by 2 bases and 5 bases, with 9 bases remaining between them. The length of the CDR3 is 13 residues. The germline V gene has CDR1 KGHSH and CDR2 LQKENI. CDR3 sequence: CASSPATLTEAFF. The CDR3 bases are TGTGCCAGCTCACCAGCGACATTAACTGAAGCTTTCTTT.

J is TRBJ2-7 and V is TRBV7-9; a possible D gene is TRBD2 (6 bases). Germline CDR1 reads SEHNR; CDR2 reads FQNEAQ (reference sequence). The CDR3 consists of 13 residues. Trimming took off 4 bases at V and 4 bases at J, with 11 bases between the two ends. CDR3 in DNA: TGTGCCAGCAGCTCCCGGGACTCGTACGAGCAGTACGTC. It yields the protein CASSSRDSYEQYV.

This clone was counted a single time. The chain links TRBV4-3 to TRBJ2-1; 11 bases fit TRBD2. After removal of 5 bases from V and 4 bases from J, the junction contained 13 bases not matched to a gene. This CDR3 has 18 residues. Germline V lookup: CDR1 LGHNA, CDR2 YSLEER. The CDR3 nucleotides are TGCGCCAGCAGCGCGCGGGCGGGGGGGACTAGCGGTTACAATGAGCAGTTCTTC. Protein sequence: CASSARAGGTSGYNEQFF.

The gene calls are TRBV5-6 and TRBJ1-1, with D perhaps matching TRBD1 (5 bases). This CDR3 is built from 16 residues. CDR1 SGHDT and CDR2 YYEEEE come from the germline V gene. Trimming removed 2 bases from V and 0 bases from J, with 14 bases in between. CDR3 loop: CASSFDSYYMNTEAFF. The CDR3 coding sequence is TGTGCCAGCAGCTTCGACAGCTACTACATGAACACTGAAGCTTTCTTT. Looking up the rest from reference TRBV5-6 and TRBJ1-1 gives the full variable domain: DAGVTQSPTHLIKTRGQQVTLRCSPKSGHDTVSWYQQALGQGPQFIFQYYEEEERQRGNFPDRFSGHQFPNYSSELNVNALLLGDSALYLCASSFDSYYMNTEAFFGQGTRLTVV.

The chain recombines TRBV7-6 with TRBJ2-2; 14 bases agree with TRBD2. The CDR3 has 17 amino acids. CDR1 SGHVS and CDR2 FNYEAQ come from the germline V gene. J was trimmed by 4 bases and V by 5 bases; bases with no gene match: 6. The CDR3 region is CASSNGLAGGSTGELFF. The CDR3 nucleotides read TGTGCCAGCAGCAACGGACTAGCGGGAGGATCCACCGGGGAGCTGTTTTTT.

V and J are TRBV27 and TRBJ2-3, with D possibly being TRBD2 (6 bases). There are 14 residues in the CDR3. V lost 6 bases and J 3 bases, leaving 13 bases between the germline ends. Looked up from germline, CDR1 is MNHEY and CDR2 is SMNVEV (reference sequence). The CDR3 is CASSLLGGTDTQYF. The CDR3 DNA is TGTGCCAGCAGCCTACTCGGGGGTACAGATACGCAGTATTTT.